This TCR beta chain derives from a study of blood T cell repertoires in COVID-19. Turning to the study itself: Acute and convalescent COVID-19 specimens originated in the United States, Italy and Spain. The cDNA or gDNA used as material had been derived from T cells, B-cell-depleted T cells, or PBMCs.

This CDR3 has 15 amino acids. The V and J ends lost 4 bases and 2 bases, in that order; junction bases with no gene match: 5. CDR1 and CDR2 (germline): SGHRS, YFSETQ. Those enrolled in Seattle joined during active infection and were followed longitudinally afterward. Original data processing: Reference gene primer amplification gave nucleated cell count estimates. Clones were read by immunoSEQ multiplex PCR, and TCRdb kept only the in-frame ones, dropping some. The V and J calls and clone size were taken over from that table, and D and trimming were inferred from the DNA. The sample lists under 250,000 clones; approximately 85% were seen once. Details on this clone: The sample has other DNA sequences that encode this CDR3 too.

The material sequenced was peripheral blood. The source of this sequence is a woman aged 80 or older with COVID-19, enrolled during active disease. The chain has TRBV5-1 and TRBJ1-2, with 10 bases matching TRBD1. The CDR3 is CASSLEGQGNYGYTF. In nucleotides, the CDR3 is TGCGCCAGCAGCCTGGAGGGACAGGGGAACTATGGCTACACCTTC.